The source of this TCR beta chain is a study of blood T cell repertoires in COVID-19. Study in general: There were acute and convalescent COVID-19 samples, and they came from the United States, Italy and Spain. In each case, the material was cDNA or gDNA derived from T cells, B-cell-depleted T cells, or PBMCs.

Trimming removed 5 bases from V and 0 bases from J, with 11 bases in between. Germline V gene lookup returns CDR1 MNHEY and CDR2 SVGAGI. The CDR3 has 15 residues. Only in-frame clones appear in the TCRdb table, and some are missing; sequencing was by immunoSEQ multiplex PCR. Of just over 95,000 clones in the sample, 75% to 95% were seen once. The sequenced material came from peripheral blood. The receptor's source is a man aged 55 to 69 with acute or convalescent COVID-19. This chain connects TRBV6-5 to TRBJ1-3; the D gene is possibly TRBD1 (6 bases). CDR3 loop: CASSPGQISGNTIYF. CDR3 in DNA: TGTGCCAGCAGTCCCGGACAGATCTCTGGAAACACCATATATTTT.